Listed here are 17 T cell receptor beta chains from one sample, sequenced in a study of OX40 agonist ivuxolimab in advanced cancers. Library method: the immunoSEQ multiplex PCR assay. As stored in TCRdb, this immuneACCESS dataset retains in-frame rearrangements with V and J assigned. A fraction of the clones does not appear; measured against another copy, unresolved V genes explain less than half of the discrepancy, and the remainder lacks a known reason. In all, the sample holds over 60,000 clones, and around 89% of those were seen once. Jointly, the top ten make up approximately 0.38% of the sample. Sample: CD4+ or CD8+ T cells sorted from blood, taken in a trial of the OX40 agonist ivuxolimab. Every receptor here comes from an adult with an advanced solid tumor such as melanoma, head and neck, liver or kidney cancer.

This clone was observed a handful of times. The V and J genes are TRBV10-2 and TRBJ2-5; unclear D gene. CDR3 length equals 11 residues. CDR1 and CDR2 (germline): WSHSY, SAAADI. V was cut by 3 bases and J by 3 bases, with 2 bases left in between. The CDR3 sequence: CASSDKETQYF. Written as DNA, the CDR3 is TGCGCCAGCAGTGATAAAGAGACCCAGTACTTC.

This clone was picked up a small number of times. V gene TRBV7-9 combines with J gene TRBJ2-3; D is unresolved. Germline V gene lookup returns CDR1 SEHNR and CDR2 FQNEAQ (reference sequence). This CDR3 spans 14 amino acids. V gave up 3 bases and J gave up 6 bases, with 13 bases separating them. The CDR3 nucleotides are TGTGCCAGCAGCTTTGGTTCTGGGTTGGATACGCAGTATTTT. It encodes CASSFGSGLDTQYF.

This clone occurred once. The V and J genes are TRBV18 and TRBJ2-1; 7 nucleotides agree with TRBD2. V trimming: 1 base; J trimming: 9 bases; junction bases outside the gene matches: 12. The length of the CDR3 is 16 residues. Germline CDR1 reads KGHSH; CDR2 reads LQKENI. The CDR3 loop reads CASSPQPGGSITEQFF. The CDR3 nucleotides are TGTGCCAGCTCACCACAACCGGGAGGCTCTATCACTGAGCAGTTCTTC.

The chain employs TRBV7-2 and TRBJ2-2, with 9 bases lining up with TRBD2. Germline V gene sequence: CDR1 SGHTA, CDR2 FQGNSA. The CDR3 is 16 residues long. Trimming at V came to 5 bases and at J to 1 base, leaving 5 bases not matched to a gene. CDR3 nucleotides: TGTGCCAGCAGCACGCGACTAGCGGTGAACACCGGGGAGCTGTTTTTT. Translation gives CASSTRLAVNTGELFF.

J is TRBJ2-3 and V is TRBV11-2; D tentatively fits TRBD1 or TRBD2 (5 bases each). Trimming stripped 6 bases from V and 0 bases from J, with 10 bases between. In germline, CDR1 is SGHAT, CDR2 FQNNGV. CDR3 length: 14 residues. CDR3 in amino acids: CASRWGSSTDTQYF. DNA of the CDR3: TGTGCCAGCAGGTGGGGGTCTAGCACAGATACGCAGTATTTT.

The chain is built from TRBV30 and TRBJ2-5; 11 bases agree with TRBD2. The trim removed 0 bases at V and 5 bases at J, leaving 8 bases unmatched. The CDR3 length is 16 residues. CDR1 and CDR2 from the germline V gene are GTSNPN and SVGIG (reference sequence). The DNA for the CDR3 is TGTGCCTGGAGTGTAGGTAGCGGGAGGGCCGGGGAGACCCAGTACTTC. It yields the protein CAWSVGSGRAGETQYF.

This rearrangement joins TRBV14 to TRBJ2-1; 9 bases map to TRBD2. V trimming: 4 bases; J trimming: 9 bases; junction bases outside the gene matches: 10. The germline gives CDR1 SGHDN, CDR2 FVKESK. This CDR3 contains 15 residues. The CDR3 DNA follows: TGTGCCAGCAGCCCTCGGTTAATAGCGGGAGCTGAGCAGTTCTTC. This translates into CASSPRLIAGAEQFF.

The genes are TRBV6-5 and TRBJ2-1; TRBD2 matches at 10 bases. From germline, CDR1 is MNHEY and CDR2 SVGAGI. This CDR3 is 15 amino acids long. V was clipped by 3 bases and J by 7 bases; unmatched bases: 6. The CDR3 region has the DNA TGTGCCAGCAGTTATGGGCTAGCGGGGGTGAATGAGCAGTTCTTC. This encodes CASSYGLAGVNEQFF.

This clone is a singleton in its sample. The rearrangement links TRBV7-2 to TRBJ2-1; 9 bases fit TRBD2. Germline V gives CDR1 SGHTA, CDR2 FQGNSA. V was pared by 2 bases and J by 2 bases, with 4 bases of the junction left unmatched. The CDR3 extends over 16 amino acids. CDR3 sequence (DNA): TGTGCCAGCAGCTTACCTAGCGGGGTAACCTACAATGAGCAGTTCTTC. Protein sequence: CASSLPSGVTYNEQFF.

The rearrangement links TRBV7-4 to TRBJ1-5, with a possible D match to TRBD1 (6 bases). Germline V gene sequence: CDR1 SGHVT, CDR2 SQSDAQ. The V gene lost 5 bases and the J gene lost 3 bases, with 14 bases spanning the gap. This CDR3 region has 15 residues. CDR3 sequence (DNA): TGTGCCAGCAGCCCCGACAGGAAACTCAATCAGCCCCAGCATTTT. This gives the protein CASSPDRKLNQPQHF.

The CDR3 nucleotides read TGTGCCAGCTCAGCCGGGACAGGGTACAGGGAGCAGTTCTTC. This encodes CASSAGTGYREQFF. The chain links TRBV18 to TRBJ2-1; TRBD1 matches 9 bases. Germline CDR1 KGHSH, CDR2 LQKENI. V gave up 5 bases and J gave up 10 bases; unmatched junction bases: 9. This CDR3 has 14 residues.

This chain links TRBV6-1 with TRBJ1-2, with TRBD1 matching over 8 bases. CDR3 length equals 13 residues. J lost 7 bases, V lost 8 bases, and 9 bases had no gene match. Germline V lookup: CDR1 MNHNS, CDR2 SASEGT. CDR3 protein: CASPRGQGLGYTF. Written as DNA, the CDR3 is TGTGCCAGCCCGAGAGGACAGGGCCTTGGCTACACCTTC.

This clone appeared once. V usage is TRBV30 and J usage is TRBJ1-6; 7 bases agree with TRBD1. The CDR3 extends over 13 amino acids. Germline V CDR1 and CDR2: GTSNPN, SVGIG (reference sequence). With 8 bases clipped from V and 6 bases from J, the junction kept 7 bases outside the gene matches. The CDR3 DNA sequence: TGTGCCGCAGCGGGACAGATTAATTCACCCCTCCACTTT. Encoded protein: CAAAGQINSPLHF.

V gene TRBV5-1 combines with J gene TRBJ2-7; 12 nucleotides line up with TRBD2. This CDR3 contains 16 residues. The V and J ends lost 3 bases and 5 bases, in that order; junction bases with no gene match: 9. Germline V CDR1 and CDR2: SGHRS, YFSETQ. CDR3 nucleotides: TGCGCCAGCAGCTATGGGACTAGCGGGTTTGTCGACGAGCAGTACTTC. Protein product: CASSYGTSGFVDEQYF. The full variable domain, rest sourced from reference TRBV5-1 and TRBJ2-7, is KAGVTQTPRYLIKTRGQQVTLSCSPISGHRSVSWYQQTPGQGLQFLFEYFSETQRNKGNFPGRFSGRQFSNSRSEMNVSTLELGDSALYLCASSYGTSGFVDEQYFGPGTRLTVT.

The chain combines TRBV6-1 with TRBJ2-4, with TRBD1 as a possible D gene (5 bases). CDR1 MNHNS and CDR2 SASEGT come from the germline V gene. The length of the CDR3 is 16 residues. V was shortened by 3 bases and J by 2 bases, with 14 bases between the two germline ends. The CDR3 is CASSDSTGTPKNIQYF. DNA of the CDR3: TGTGCCAGCAGTGATTCTACAGGCACCCCCAAAAACATTCAGTACTTC.

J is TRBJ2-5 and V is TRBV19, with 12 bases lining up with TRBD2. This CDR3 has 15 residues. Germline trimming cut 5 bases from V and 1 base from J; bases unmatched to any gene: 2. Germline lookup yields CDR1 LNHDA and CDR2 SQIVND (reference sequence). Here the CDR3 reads CASSLGLAGQETQYF. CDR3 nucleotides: TGTGCCAGTAGTCTGGGACTAGCGGGCCAAGAGACCCAGTACTTC.

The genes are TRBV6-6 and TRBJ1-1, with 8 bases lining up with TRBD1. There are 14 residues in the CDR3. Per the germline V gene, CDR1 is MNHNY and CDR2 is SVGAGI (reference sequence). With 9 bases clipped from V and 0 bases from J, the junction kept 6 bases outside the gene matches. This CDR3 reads CASGEDRVNTEAFF. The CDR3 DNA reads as TGTGCCAGTGGGGAGGACAGGGTGAACACTGAAGCTTTCTTT.